Below, 10 T cell receptor beta chains from the same sample are listed, as sequenced in a study of blood T cells in healthy people across ages. Through a sample-barcoded 5' primer and a J-beta primer mix, a second PCR was run for roughly 7 to 12 cycles. One entry per CDR3 protein, called by TCRdb with MiXCR from the 5' RACE reads. The sample has about 830,000 distinct CDR3 sequences; roughly 50% are singletons. The sequencing input was blood. The receptors here all came from a man aged 25 to 40 in good health.

The chain has TRBV27 and TRBJ1-2; no definite D call. V was cut by 4 bases and J by 4 bases, with 10 bases left in between. This CDR3 comprises 13 residues. Germline values: CDR1 MNHEY, CDR2 SMNVEV (reference sequence). The CDR3 loop is CASSWASGYGYTF. The DNA for the CDR3 is TGTGCCAGCAGTTGGGCGTCCGGCTATGGCTACACCTTC.

The chain recombines TRBV4-2 with TRBJ2-4; maybe TRBD1 (6 bases). The DNA end lines up better with TRBJ2-5; the J call may be wrong. The CDR3 sequence is 17 residues long. The germline gives CDR1 LGHNA, CDR2 YNFKEQ. Written as DNA, the CDR3 is TGTGCCAGCAGCCAAGACTTCGATAGAGGACAGAGGGAGACCCAGTACTTC. This sequence encodes CASSQDFDRGQRETQYF.

The chain carries TRBV14 and TRBJ2-1; D call uncertain. V shed 1 base and J shed 10 bases, with 11 bases lying between them. The CDR3 is 13 amino acids. Germline loops: CDR1 SGHDN, CDR2 FVKESK. CDR3 nucleotide sequence: TGTGCCAGCAGCCAAGGGGCCCTTAGAGAGCAGTTCTTC. Translating it yields CASSQGALREQFF.

This chain uses TRBV27 with TRBJ1-1; a possible D gene is TRBD1 (5 bases). The germline V gene encodes CDR1 MNHEY and CDR2 SMNVEV (reference sequence). Between the trimmed V and J ends, which lost 5 bases and 11 bases, there was a span of 15 bases. The CDR3 has 12 amino acids. CDR3 residues: CASSQRDQGAFF. CDR3 DNA sequence: TGTGCCAGCAGTCAACGGGACCAAGGGGCTTTCTTT.

This clonotype showed up just once. The chain recombines TRBV6-5 with TRBJ2-7; no definite D call. V dropped 3 bases and J dropped 0 bases, with 6 bases sitting between them. Germline CDR1 and CDR2: MNHEY and SVGAGI. The CDR3 covers 13 residues. The CDR3 nucleotides read TGTGCCAGCAGTTATGTTGGCTCCTACGAGCAGTACGTC. Translated, it gives CASSYVGSYEQYV.

This chain joins TRBV20-1 and TRBJ1-5; 8 bases map to TRBD1. This CDR3 region has 14 residues. CDR1 DFQATT and CDR2 SNEGSKA come from the germline V gene (reference sequence). Trimming cost V 4 bases and J 7 bases; bases outside gene matches: 9. CDR3 protein: CSAIEDRGEQPQHF. CDR3 sequence (DNA): TGCAGTGCTATTGAAGACAGGGGAGAACAGCCCCAGCATTTT.

V gene TRBV4-1 combines with J gene TRBJ2-3, with a weak D call TRBD2 (6 bases). This CDR3 is built from 19 residues. Trimming removed 0 bases at V and 1 base at J, with 20 bases between. The germline gives CDR1 MGHRA, CDR2 YSYEKL. CDR3 DNA sequence: TGCGCCAGCAGCCAAGAACCCACTTTTAGGCGGGAACGCACAGATACGCAGTATTTT. The encoded protein is CASSQEPTFRRERTDTQYF.

This clonotype turned up a few times. This CDR3 reads CSARSPLSPSNYGYTF. CDR3 DNA sequence: TGCAGTGCTAGATCCCCCCTCTCCCCCTCGAACTATGGCTACACCTTC. The rearrangement links TRBV20-1 to TRBJ1-2; D is unclear. CDR1 DFQATT and CDR2 SNEGSKA come from the germline V gene (reference sequence). The CDR3 is made up of 16 amino acids. V dropped 2 bases and J dropped 2 bases, with 18 bases sitting between them.

The chain couples TRBV6-6 to TRBJ2-3; D uncertain. Trimming stripped 6 bases from V and 5 bases from J, with 15 bases between. Looked up from germline, CDR1 is MNHNY and CDR2 is SVGAGI (reference sequence). The CDR3 has 14 amino acids. CDR3 protein: CASSYASFLDTQYF. CDR3 DNA sequence: TGTGCCAGCAGCTACGCCTCCTTTTTAGATACGCAGTATTTT.

The chain carries TRBV20-1 and TRBJ2-7; D is possibly TRBD1 (5 bases). V was cut by 1 base and J by 2 bases, with 15 bases left in between. Germline assignment: CDR1 DFQATT and CDR2 SNEGSKA (reference sequence). The CDR3 covers 15 residues. The CDR3 DNA reads TGCAGTGCTAGAGTTAAGACAGAACCAACCTACGAGCAGTACTTC. Protein sequence: CSARVKTEPTYEQYF.